This T cell receptor (beta chain) was identified in a study of PD-1 blockade in mismatch repair-deficient tumors. About the study: Patients had around twelve mismatch repair-deficient cancer types, all previously treated and progressing.

Worth noting for this clone: Antigen: not known.

TCRdb's table, derived via immunoSEQ multiplex PCR, lists solely in-frame clones and lacks some. This repertoire shows roughly 70,000 clones, roughly 80% found once; its top ten account for roughly 5.5%. Study-wide results and caveats: Tumor-resident clones, often undetectable pretreatment in blood, expanded then contracted after pembrolizumab.

CDR1 is LNHNV, CDR2 YYDKDF, per germline (reference sequence). CDR3 length: 14 residues. The germline V and J ends were trimmed by 1 base and 7 bases, with 11 bases remaining between them. The TCR sequence derives from an adult with mismatch repair-deficient cancer. This rearrangement joins TRBV15 to TRBJ2-1; D unresolved. The sample was peripheral blood, taken 2 weeks after starting pembrolizumab. CDR3 loop: CATSRVLLGNEQFF. CDR3 nucleotides: TGTGCCACCAGCAGAGTCCTGCTAGGGAATGAGCAGTTCTTC. Drawing the rest from reference TRBV15 and TRBJ2-1, the complete variable domain is DAMVIQNPRYQVTQFGKPVTLSCSQTLNHNVMYWYQQKSSQAPKLLFHYYDKDFNNEADTPDNFQSRRPNTSFCFLDIRSPGLGDTAMYLCATSRVLLGNEQFFGPGTRLTVL.